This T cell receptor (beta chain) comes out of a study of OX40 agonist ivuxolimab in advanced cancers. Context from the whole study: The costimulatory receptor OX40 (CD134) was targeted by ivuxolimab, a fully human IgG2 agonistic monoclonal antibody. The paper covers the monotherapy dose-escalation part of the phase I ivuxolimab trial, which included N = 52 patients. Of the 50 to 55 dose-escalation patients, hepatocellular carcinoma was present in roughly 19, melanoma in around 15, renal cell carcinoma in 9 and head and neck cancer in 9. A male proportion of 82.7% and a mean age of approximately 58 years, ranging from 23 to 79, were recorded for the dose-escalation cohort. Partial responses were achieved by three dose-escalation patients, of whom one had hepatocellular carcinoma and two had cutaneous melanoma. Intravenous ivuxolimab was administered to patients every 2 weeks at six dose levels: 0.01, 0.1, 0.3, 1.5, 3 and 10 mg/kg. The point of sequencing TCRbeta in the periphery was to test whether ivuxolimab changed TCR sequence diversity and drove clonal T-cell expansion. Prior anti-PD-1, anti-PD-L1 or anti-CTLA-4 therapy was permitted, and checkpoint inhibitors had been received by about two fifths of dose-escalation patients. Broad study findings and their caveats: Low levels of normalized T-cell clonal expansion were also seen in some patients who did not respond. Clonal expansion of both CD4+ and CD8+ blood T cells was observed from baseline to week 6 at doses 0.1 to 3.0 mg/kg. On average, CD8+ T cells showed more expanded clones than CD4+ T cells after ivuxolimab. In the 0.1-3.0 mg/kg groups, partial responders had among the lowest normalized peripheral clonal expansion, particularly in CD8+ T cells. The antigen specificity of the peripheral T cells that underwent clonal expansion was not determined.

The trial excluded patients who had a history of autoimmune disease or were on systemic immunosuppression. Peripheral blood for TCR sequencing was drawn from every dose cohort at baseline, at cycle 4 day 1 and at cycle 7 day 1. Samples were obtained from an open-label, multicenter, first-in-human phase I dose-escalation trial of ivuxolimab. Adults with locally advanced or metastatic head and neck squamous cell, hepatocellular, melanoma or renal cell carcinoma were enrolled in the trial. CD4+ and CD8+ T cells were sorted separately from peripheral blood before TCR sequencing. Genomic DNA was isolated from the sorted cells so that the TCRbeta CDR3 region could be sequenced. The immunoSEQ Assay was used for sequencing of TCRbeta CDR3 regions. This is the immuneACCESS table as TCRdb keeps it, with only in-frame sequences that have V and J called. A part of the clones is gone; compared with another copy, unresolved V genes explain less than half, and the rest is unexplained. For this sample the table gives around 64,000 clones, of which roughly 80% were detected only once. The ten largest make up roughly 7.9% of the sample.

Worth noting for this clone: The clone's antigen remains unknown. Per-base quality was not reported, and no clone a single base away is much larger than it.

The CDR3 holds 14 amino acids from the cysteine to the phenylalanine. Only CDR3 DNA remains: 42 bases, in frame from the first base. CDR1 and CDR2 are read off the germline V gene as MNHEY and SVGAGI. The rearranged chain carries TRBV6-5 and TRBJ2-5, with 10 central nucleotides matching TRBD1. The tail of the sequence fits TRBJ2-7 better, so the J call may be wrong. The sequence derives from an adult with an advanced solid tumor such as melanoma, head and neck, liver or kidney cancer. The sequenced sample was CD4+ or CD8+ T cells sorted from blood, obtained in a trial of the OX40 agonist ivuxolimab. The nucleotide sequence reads TGTGCCAGCAGCCGGGGACAGGGGAGCTACGAGCAGTACTTC. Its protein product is CASSRGQGSYEQYF.